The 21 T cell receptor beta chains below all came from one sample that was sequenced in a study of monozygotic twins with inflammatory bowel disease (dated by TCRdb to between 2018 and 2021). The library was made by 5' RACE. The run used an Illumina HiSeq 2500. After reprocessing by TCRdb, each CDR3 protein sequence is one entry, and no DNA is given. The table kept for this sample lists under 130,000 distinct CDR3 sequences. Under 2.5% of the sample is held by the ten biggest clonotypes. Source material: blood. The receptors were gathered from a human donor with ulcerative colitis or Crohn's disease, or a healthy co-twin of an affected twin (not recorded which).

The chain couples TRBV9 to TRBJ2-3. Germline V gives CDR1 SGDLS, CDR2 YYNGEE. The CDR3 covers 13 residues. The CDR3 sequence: CASSVAGTDTQYF.

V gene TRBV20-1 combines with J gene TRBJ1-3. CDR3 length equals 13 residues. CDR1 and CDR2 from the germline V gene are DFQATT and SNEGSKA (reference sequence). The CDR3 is CSGWEVSGNTIYF.

The CDR3 loop is CASTPSGSADTQYF. The chain combines TRBV12-3 or TRBV12-4 with TRBJ2-3; TCRdb's D call of TRBD2 is untestable without DNA. The CDR3 contains 14 residues.

CDR3 loop: CASSLVSGLDGAPFYEQYF. The chain uses TRBV11-2 and TRBJ2-7; TCRdb's D call of TRBD1 is untestable without DNA. The germline V gene encodes CDR1 SGHAT and CDR2 FQNNGV. The CDR3 contains 19 residues.

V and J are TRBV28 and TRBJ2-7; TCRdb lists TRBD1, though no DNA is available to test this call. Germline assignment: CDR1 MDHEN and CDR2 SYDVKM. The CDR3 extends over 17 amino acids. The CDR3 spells CASSSKSGTGPRNEQYF.

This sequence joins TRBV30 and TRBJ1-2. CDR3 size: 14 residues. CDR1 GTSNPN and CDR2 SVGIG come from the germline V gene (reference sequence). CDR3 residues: CAWSWASGGYGYTF.

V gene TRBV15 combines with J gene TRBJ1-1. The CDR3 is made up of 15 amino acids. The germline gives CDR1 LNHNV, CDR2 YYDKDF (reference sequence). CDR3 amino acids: CATSRRDGRNTEAFF.

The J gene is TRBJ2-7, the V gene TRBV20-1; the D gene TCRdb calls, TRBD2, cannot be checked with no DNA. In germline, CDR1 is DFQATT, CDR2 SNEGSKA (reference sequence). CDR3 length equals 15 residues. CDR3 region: CSAKPSGSATYEQYF.

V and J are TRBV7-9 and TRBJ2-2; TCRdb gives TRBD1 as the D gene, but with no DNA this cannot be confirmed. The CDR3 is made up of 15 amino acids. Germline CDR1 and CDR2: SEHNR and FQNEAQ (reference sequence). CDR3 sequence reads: CASSLDRADTGELFF.

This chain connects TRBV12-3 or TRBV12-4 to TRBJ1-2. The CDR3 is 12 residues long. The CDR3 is CASSYNLYGYTF.

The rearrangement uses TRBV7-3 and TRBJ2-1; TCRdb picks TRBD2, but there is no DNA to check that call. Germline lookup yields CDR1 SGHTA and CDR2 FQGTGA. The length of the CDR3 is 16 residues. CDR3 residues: CASSSQRGGSYNEQFF.

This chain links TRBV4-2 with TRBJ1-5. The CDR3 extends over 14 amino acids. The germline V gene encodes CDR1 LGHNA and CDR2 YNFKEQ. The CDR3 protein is CASSQDLSNQPQHF.

This CDR3 reads CASSLNGGNNQPQHF. The chain carries TRBV7-2 and TRBJ1-5; TCRdb indicates TRBD1, and absent DNA this call remains unverified. Germline V CDR1 and CDR2: SGHTA, FQGNSA. This CDR3 contains 15 residues.

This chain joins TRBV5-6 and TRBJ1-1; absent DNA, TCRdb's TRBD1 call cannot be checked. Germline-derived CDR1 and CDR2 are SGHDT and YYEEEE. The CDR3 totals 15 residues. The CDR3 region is CASSLAGRRNTEAFF.

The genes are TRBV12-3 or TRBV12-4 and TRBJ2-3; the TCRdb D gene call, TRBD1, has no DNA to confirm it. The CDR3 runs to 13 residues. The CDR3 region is CASQFRGTDTQYF.

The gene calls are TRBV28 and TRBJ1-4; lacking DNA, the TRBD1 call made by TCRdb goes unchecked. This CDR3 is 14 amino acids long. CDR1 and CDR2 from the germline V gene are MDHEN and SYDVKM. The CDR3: CASSSTGGYEKLFF.

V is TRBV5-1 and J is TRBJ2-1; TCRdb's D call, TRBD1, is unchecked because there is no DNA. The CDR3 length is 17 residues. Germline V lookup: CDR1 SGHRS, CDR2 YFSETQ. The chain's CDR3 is CASSLDWSGQGFGEQFF.

CDR3 sequence: CASSRRASGTSYF. The chain joins TRBV12-3 or TRBV12-4 to TRBJ2-5; TCRdb proposes TRBD2, but this gene call is untestable without DNA. The CDR3 has 13 residues.

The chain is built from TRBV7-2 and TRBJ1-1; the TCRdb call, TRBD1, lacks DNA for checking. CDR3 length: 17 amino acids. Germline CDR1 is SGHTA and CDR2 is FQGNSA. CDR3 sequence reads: CASSSGTGAVPNTEAFF. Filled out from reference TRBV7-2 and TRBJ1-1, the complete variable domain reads GAGVSQSPSNKVTEKGKDVELRCDPISGHTALYWYRQSLGQGLEFLIYFQGNSAPDKSGLPSDRFSAERTGGSVSTLTIQRTQQEDSAVYLCASSSGTGAVPNTEAFFGQGTRLTVV.

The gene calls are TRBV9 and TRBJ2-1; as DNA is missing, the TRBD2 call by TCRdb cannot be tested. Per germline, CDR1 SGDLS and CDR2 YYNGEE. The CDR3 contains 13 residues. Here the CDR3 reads CASSGDLYNEQFF.

CDR3 residues: CASSTKPYEQYF. This chain connects TRBV6-5 to TRBJ2-7. This CDR3 region has 12 residues. Germline CDR1 and CDR2: MNHEY and SVGAGI.